One TCR beta chain is described in this entry. No antigen is known for it. All donors participated as healthy donors of bone marrow. The data are from a study of cytomegalovirus exposure and HLA in healthy donors. For the study at large: Among 350 to 500 genotyped donors, approximately 80% fell in the Caucasian-associated ancestry cluster.

Primers for the PCR totalled 60 Vbeta and 13 Jbeta. Data came from immunoSEQ multiplex PCR; TCRdb stores just in-frame clones and leaves some out. Of 150,000 to 200,000 clones in the sample, around 85% were seen once. Study findings and constraints: Most of the CMV-associated TCR beta chains (in a later analysis) appeared to be HLA-restricted. When a later analysis compared HLA-associated TCR beta chains with equally common others, the HLA-associated chains turned out to be more clonally expanded and to have lower generation probabilities.

Source material: PBMCs. The origin of this receptor is a boy between 2 and 10 years old in good health and CMV-seronegative.

DNA for the CDR3: TGTGCCAGCAGCTTATCGGGGGGAGGCACCGGGGAGCTGTTTTTT. Its protein is CASSLSGGGTGELFF. The J gene is TRBJ2-2, the V gene TRBV7-7; TRBD2 agrees at 7 bases. Germline CDR1 SSHAT, CDR2 FNYEAQ (reference sequence). V was pared by 2 bases and J by 4 bases, with 4 bases of the junction left unmatched. This CDR3 spans 15 amino acids.